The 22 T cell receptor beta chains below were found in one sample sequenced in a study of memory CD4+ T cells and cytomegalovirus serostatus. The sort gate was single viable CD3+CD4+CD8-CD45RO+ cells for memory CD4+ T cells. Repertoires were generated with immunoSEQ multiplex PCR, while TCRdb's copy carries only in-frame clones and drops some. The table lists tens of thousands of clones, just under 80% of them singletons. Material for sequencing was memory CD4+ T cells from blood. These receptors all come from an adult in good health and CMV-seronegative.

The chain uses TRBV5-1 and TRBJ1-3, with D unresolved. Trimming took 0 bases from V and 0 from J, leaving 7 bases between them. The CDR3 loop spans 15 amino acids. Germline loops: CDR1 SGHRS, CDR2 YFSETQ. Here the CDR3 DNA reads TGCGCCAGCAGCTTGGGACCGGCCTCTGGAAACACCATATATTTT. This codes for CASSLGPASGNTIYF.

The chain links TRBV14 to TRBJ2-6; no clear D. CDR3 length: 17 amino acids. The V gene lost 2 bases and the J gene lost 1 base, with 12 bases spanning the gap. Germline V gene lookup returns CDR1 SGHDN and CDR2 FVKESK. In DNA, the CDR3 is TGTGCCAGCAGCCAACAAAAGATGAGTTCTGGGGCCAACGTCCTGACTTTC. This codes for CASSQQKMSSGANVLTF.

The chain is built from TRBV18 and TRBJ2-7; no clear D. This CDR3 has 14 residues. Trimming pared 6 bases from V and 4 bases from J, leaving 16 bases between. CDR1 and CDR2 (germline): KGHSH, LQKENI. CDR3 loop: CASSDVGVGYEQYF. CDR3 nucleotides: TGTGCCAGCTCCGACGTTGGGGTTGGGTACGAGCAGTACTTC.

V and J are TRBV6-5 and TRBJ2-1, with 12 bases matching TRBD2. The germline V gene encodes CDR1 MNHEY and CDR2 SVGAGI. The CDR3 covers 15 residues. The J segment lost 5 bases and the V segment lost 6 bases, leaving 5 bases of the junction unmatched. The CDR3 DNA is TGTGCCAGCAGCCGACTAGCGGGGGAAGACAATGAGCAGTTCTTC. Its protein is CASSRLAGEDNEQFF.

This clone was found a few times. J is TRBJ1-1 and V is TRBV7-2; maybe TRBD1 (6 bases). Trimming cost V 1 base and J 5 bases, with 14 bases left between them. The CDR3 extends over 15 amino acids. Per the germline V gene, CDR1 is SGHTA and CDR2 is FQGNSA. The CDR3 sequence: CASSLGPKGGTEAFF. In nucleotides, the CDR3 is TGTGCCAGCAGCTTAGGACCTAAGGGGGGGACTGAAGCTTTCTTT.

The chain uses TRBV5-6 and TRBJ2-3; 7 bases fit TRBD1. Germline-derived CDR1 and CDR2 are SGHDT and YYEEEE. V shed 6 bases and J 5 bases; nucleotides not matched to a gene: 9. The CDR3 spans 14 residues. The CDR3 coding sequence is TGTGCCAGCAACCGCCTGCAGGGGGAAGATACGCAGTATTTT. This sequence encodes CASNRLQGEDTQYF.

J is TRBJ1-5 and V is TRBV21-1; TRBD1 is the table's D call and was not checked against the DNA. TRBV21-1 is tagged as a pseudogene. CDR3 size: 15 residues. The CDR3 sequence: CASSTTEYSNQPQHF. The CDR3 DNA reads TGTGCCAGCAGCACGACAGAATATAGCAATCAGCCCCAGCATTTT.

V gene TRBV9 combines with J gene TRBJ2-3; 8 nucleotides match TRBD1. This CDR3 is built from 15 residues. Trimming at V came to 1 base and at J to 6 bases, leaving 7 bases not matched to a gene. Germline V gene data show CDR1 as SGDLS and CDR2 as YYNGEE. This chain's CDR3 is CASSVYPTGGDTQYF. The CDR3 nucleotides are TGTGCCAGCAGCGTATACCCTACAGGGGGTGATACGCAGTATTTT.

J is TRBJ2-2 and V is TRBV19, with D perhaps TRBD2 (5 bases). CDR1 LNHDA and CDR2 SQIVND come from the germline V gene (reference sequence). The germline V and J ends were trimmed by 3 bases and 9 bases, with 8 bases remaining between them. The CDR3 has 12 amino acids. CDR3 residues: CASSMGAWELFF. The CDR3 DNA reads TGTGCCAGTAGTATGGGAGCCTGGGAGCTGTTTTTT.

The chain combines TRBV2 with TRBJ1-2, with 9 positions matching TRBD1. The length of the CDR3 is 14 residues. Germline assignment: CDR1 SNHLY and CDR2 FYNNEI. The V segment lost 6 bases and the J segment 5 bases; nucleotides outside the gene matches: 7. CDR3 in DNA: TGTGCCAGCAGCCGGGACAGGGATGGATATGGCTACACCTTC. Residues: CASSRDRDGYGYTF.

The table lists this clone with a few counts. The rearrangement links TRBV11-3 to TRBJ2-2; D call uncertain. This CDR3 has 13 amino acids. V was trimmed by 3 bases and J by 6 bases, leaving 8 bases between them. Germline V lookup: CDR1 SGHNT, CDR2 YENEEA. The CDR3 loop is CASSFSNSGELFF. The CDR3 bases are TGTGCCAGCAGCTTTTCTAACTCCGGGGAGCTGTTTTTT. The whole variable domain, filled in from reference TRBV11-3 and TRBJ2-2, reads EAGVVQSPRYKIIEKKQPVAFWCNPISGHNTLYWYLQNLGQGPELLIRYENEEAVDDSQLPKDRFSAERLKGVDSTLKIQPAELGDSAVYLCASSFSNSGELFFGEGSRLTVL.

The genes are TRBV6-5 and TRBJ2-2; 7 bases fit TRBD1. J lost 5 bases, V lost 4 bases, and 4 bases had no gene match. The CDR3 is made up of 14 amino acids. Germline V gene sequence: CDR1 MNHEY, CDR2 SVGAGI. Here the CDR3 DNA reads TGTGCCAGCAGTTTGGGACAGCCGACCGGGGAGCTGTTTTTT. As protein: CASSLGQPTGELFF.

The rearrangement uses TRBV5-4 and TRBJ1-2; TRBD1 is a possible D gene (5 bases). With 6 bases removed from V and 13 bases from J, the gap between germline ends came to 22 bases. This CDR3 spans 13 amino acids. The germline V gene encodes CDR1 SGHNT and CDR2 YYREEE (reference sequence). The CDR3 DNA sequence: TGTGCCAGCACCCCCCAACAGGATATTCCCCCCACCTTC. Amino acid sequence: CASTPQQDIPPTF.

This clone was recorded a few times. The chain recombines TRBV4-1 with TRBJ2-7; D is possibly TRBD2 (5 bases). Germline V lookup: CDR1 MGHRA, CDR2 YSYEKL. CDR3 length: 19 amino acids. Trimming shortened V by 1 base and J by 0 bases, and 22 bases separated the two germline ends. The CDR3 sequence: CASSQVIGLGRKSSYEQYF. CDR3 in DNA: TGCGCCAGCAGCCAAGTAATAGGGCTTGGGAGAAAGAGCTCCTACGAGCAGTACTTC.

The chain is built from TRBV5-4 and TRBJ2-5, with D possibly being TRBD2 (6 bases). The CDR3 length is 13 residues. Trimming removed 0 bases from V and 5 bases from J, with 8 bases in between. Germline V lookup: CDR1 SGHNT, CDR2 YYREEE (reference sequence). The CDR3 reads CASSLGLGETQYF. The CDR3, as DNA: TGTGCCAGCAGCTTGGGACTAGGGGAGACCCAGTACTTC. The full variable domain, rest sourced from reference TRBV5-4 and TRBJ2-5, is ETGVTQSPTHLIKTRGQQVTLRCSSQSGHNTVSWYQQALGQGPQFIFQYYREEENGRGNFPPRFSGLQFPNYSSELNVNALELDDSALYLCASSLGLGETQYFGPGTRLLVL.

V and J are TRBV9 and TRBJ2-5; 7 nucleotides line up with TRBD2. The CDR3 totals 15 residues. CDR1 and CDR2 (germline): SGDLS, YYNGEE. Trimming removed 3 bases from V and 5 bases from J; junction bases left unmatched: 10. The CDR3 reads CASSGLGGRGETQYF. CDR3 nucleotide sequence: TGTGCCAGCAGCGGCCTCGGGGGGAGGGGTGAGACCCAGTACTTC.

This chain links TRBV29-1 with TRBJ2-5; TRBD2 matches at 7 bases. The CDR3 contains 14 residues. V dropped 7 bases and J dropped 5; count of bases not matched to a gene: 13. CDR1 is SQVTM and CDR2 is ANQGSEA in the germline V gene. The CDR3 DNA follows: TGCAGCGCCGCCGCTTGGGGGGGTGTGGAGACCCAGTACTTC. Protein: CSAAAWGGVETQYF. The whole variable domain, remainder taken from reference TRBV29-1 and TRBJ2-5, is SAVISQKPSRDICQRGTSLTIQCQVDSQVTMMFWYRQQPGQSLTLIATANQGSEATYESGFVIDKFPISRPNLTFSTLTVSNMSPEDSSIYLCSAAAWGGVETQYFGPGTRLLVL.

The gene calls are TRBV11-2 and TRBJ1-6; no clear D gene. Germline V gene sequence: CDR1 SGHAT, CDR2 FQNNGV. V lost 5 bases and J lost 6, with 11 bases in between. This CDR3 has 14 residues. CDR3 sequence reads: CASSDDRTNSPLHF. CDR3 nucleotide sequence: TGTGCCAGCAGCGATGACCGTACTAATTCACCCCTCCACTTT.

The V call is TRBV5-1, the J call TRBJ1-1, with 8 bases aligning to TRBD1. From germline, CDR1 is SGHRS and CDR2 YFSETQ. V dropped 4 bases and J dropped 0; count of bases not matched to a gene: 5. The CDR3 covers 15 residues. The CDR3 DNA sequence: TGCGCCAGCAGCGTTCAGGGGGCGGTGAACACTGAAGCTTTCTTT. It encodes CASSVQGAVNTEAFF.

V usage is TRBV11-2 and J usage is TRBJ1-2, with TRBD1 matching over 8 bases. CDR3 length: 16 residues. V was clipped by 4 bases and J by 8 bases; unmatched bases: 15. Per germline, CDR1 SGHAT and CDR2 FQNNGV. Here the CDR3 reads CASSSWGRGLMIGYTF. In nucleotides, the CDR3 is TGTGCCAGCAGCTCCTGGGGCAGGGGGCTAATGATAGGCTACACCTTC.

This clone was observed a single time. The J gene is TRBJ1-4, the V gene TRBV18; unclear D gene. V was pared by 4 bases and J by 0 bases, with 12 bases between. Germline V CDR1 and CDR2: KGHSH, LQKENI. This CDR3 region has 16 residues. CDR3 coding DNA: TGTGCCAGCTCACTTAACAGCCGTTCAACTAATGAAAAACTGTTTTTT. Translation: CASSLNSRSTNEKLFF.

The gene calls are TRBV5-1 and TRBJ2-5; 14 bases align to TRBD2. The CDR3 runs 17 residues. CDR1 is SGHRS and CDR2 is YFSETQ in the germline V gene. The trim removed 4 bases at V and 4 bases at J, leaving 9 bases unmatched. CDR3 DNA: TGCGCCAGCAGCCTGGGACTAGCGGGGGATGGGGGAGAGACCCAGTACTTC. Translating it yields CASSLGLAGDGGETQYF.